A selection of T cell receptor beta chains follows, all from one sample in a study of cytomegalovirus exposure and HLA in healthy donors. The table came from immunoSEQ multiplex PCR; TCRdb's copy has only in-frame clones and leaves some out. In the table there are approximately 100,000 clones, 75% of which are singletons. Sequencing used PBMCs. The receptors originated from a male donor in good health and CMV-seropositive. CDR3s include the opening cysteine and the closing phenylalanine or tryptophan. D genes are given only for firm matches. Expanded clones are given a class, and other clones once, few, many or no size at all.

abundance: once; v_gene: TRBV7-6; d_gene: TRBD1; j_gene: TRBJ1-4; CDR3nt: TGTGCCAGCAGCTCCAGACAGGGAGGAAATGAAAAACTGTTTTTT; CDR3aa: CASSSRQGGNEKLFF
abundance: NA; v_gene: TRBV7-2; d_gene: NA; j_gene: TRBJ2-7; CDR3nt: TGTGCCAGCAGCTTAGTCAGGGTTGACGAGCAGTACTTC; CDR3aa: CASSLVRVDEQYF
abundance: NA; v_gene: TRBV9; d_gene: TRBD1; j_gene: TRBJ2-1; CDR3nt: TGTGCCAGCAGCGTAGTTTCTGGCCTAGGCAGGGGGAATGAGCAGTTCTTC; CDR3aa: CASSVVSGLGRGNEQFF
abundance: NA; v_gene: TRBV30; d_gene: NA; j_gene: TRBJ2-7; CDR3nt: TGTGCCTGGAGTGTCTCAGGGGCTAATGGTTACGAGCAGTACTTC; CDR3aa: CAWSVSGANGYEQYF
abundance: NA; v_gene: TRBV7-2; d_gene: TRBD2; j_gene: TRBJ2-6; CDR3nt: TGTGCCAGCAGCCAATCGGGACTAACCTCTGGGGCCAACGTCCTGACTTTC; CDR3aa: CASSQSGLTSGANVLTF
abundance: NA; v_gene: TRBV7-2; d_gene: NA; j_gene: TRBJ1-1; CDR3nt: TGTGCCAGCACTCTAGGGCGGGAACCCCTAGAAGCTTTCTTT; CDR3aa: CASTLGREPLEAFF
abundance: NA; v_gene: TRBV6-5; d_gene: NA; j_gene: TRBJ2-3; CDR3nt: TGTGCCAGCAGTTACATCGGGTTGGATACGCAGTATTTT; CDR3aa: CASSYIGLDTQYF
abundance: NA; v_gene: TRBV6-1; d_gene: NA; j_gene: TRBJ1-4; CDR3nt: TGTGCCTTACGGGGTGCAACTAATGAAAAACTGTTTTTT; CDR3aa: CALRGATNEKLFF
abundance: NA; v_gene: TRBV5-1; d_gene: NA; j_gene: TRBJ1-3; CDR3nt: TGCGCCAGCAGCTTGGTGCCGGGAGCCTCTGGAAACACCATATATTTT; CDR3aa: CASSLVPGASGNTIYF
abundance: NA; v_gene: TRBV19; d_gene: TRBD1; j_gene: TRBJ1-1; CDR3nt: TGTGCCAGTAGGGCAGGGGGCGCGGGTTGGAACACTGAAGCTTTCTTT; CDR3aa: CASRAGGAGWNTEAFF
abundance: NA; v_gene: TRBV5-3; d_gene: TRBD1; j_gene: TRBJ1-4; CDR3nt: TGTGCCAGACCCAGGTCAAAAGGACAGGTATCGGTTAATGAAAAACTGTTTTTT; CDR3aa: CARPRSKGQVSVNEKLFF
abundance: NA; v_gene: TRBV18; d_gene: TRBD1; j_gene: TRBJ2-1; CDR3nt: TGTGCCAGCTCAGGACAGGGCAATGAGCAGTTCTTC; CDR3aa: CASSGQGNEQFF
abundance: NA; v_gene: TRBV18; d_gene: NA; j_gene: TRBJ1-6; CDR3nt: TGTGCCAGCTCACCGGCGTTGGGAGGTCGGGATTCACCCCTCCACTTT; CDR3aa: CASSPALGGRDSPLHF
abundance: once; v_gene: TRBV11-3; d_gene: TRBD1; j_gene: TRBJ2-5; CDR3nt: TGTGCCAGCAGCAAGGGACAGGCCGACCAAGAGACCCAGTACTTC; CDR3aa: CASSKGQADQETQYF
abundance: NA; v_gene: TRBV29-1; d_gene: TRBD1; j_gene: TRBJ2-5; CDR3nt: TGCAGCGTTGTCTGGATCGGGGACAGTCGAGAGACCCAGTACTTC; CDR3aa: CSVVWIGDSRETQYF
abundance: NA; v_gene: TRBV18; d_gene: NA; j_gene: TRBJ2-7; CDR3nt: TGTGCCAGCTCACCACTTACCTACGAGCAGTACTTC; CDR3aa: CASSPLTYEQYF
abundance: NA; v_gene: TRBV7-2; d_gene: TRBD2; j_gene: TRBJ2-7; CDR3nt: TGTGCCAGCAGCCGGACTAGCGGGAGAAACGAGCAGTACTTC; CDR3aa: CASSRTSGRNEQYF
abundance: few; v_gene: TRBV15; d_gene: NA; j_gene: TRBJ2-5; CDR3nt: TGTGCCACCAGCCCCGTGTTGGGCAGGGGTCAAGAGACCCAGTACTTC; CDR3aa: CATSPVLGRGQETQYF
abundance: NA; v_gene: TRBV19; d_gene: NA; j_gene: TRBJ2-3; CDR3nt: TGTGCCAGTAGCCCTGGGCCGCCCCCAGAGCATACGCAGTATTTT; CDR3aa: CASSPGPPPEHTQYF
abundance: NA; v_gene: TRBV28; d_gene: NA; j_gene: TRBJ1-1; CDR3nt: TGTGCCAGCAGTTTTGAGGGCCTCACTGAAGCTTTCTTT; CDR3aa: CASSFEGLTEAFF
abundance: few; v_gene: TRBV7-9; d_gene: NA; j_gene: TRBJ1-1; CDR3nt: TGTGCCAGCAGCTTAGACAGCCGGGGTCGGGCTTTCTTT; CDR3aa: CASSLDSRGRAFF
abundance: NA; v_gene: TRBV7-9; d_gene: NA; j_gene: TRBJ1-6; CDR3nt: TGTGCCAGCACCAGGGACAAGCGGGGAAATTCACCCCTCCACTTT; CDR3aa: CASTRDKRGNSPLHF
abundance: NA; v_gene: TRBV10-3; d_gene: TRBD1; j_gene: TRBJ1-1; CDR3nt: TGTGCCATCAGTGAGTCAGTGGGACAGGGGGGTACTGAAGCTTTCTTT; CDR3aa: CAISESVGQGGTEAFF
abundance: NA; v_gene: TRBV5-4; d_gene: TRBD2; j_gene: TRBJ2-1; CDR3nt: TGTGCCAGCACTCCCCGCTCGGTGACTAGCGGGAGGGCCCCCTACAATGAGCAGTTCTTC; CDR3aa: CASTPRSVTSGRAPYNEQFF
abundance: NA; v_gene: TRBV5-6; d_gene: NA; j_gene: TRBJ2-1; CDR3nt: TGTGCCAGCAGCTTGGGACTAGAACTCAATGAGCAGTTCTTC; CDR3aa: CASSLGLELNEQFF
abundance: NA; v_gene: TRBV4-2; d_gene: TRBD2; j_gene: TRBJ2-1; CDR3nt: TGTGCCAGCAGCCAGATAGAGCGGGGGGTTGACAATGAGCAGTTCTTC; CDR3aa: CASSQIERGVDNEQFF
abundance: once; v_gene: TRBV5-6; d_gene: TRBD2; j_gene: TRBJ2-1; CDR3nt: TGTGCCAGCAGCTCTCTTCCGGGGGGGTCGAACAATGAGCAGTTCTTC; CDR3aa: CASSSLPGGSNNEQFF
abundance: NA; v_gene: TRBV5-4; d_gene: NA; j_gene: TRBJ2-7; CDR3nt: TGTGCCAGCAGCGCGGGCTCGGAACCCGTTGGCGAGCAGTACTTC; CDR3aa: CASSAGSEPVGEQYF
abundance: few; v_gene: TRBV6-6; d_gene: TRBD1; j_gene: TRBJ1-5; CDR3nt: TGTGCCAGCAGTAAGATGGACAGGGAGGGACAGCCCCAGCATTTT; CDR3aa: CASSKMDREGQPQHF
abundance: NA; v_gene: TRBV9; d_gene: TRBD2; j_gene: TRBJ2-1; CDR3nt: TGTGCCAGCAGCGTCCCCCTTGCGGGGGGCAACAACAATGAGCAGTTCTTC; CDR3aa: CASSVPLAGGNNNEQFF
abundance: few; v_gene: TRBV5-6; d_gene: NA; j_gene: TRBJ1-1; CDR3nt: TGTGCCAGCAGCTTGGGAAACGGGAGAACTGAAGCTTTCTTT; CDR3aa: CASSLGNGRTEAFF
abundance: once; v_gene: TRBV28; d_gene: TRBD1; j_gene: TRBJ2-7; CDR3nt: TGTGCCAGCAGTTTTGGGACAGGAGACGACACCCCAGCCTACGAGCAGTACTTC; CDR3aa: CASSFGTGDDTPAYEQYF
abundance: NA; v_gene: TRBV2; d_gene: TRBD2; j_gene: TRBJ2-7; CDR3nt: TGTGCCAGCAGTGTTAAGACTAGCGGGACCCACGAGCAGTACTTC; CDR3aa: CASSVKTSGTHEQYF
abundance: NA; v_gene: TRBV5-6; d_gene: TRBD2; j_gene: TRBJ2-7; CDR3nt: TGTGCCAGCAGCTTGAAAGCGGGAGCTTCCTACTACGAGCAGTACTTC; CDR3aa: CASSLKAGASYYEQYF
abundance: NA; v_gene: TRBV27; d_gene: TRBD2; j_gene: TRBJ2-5; CDR3nt: TGTGCCAGCAGAGCGGGGGGGCTCCAAGAGACCCAGTACTTC; CDR3aa: CASRAGGLQETQYF
abundance: few; v_gene: TRBV14; d_gene: NA; j_gene: TRBJ2-7; CDR3nt: TGTGCCAGCAGCCAAGGCAACAGACCCCTCTACGAGCAGTACTTC; CDR3aa: CASSQGNRPLYEQYF
abundance: NA; v_gene: TRBV29-1; d_gene: NA; j_gene: TRBJ2-1; CDR3nt: TGCAGCGTTGTTCCAGAGGATGAGCAGTTCTTC; CDR3aa: CSVVPEDEQFF
abundance: NA; v_gene: TRBV4-1; d_gene: NA; j_gene: TRBJ2-3; CDR3nt: TGCGCCAGCAGCCCAAACCCCAGTAAGACAGATACGCAGTATTTT; CDR3aa: CASSPNPSKTDTQYF
abundance: few; v_gene: TRBV6-1; d_gene: TRBD1; j_gene: TRBJ1-1; CDR3nt: TGTGCCAGCAGTGAAGGGACAGGAGTGAACACTGAAGCTTTCTTT; CDR3aa: CASSEGTGVNTEAFF
abundance: NA; v_gene: TRBV7-8; d_gene: TRBD1; j_gene: TRBJ1-5; CDR3nt: TGTGCCAGCAGCTTAGGGGGACAGGGTAGTCAGCCCCAGCATTTT; CDR3aa: CASSLGGQGSQPQHF
abundance: NA; v_gene: TRBV4-3; d_gene: TRBD1; j_gene: TRBJ1-1; CDR3nt: TGCGCCAGCAGCCAAGCCGGGACAGGGGTCGGAGCTTTCTTT; CDR3aa: CASSQAGTGVGAFF
abundance: NA; v_gene: TRBV7-3; d_gene: TRBD2; j_gene: TRBJ2-3; CDR3nt: TGTGCCAGCAGTCCTAGCGGGGTTGAGACAGATACGCAGTATTTT; CDR3aa: CASSPSGVETDTQYF
abundance: once; v_gene: TRBV4-3; d_gene: NA; j_gene: TRBJ2-3; CDR3nt: TGCGCCAGCAGCTGGAGCGACAGCAGCACAGATACGCAGTATTTT; CDR3aa: CASSWSDSSTDTQYF
abundance: NA; v_gene: TRBV19; d_gene: TRBD1; j_gene: TRBJ1-2; CDR3nt: TGTGCCAGTAGGTACAGGGGGCGCGGAATGGATGGCTACACCTTC; CDR3aa: CASRYRGRGMDGYTF
abundance: NA; v_gene: TRBV18; d_gene: NA; j_gene: TRBJ1-6; CDR3nt: TGTGCCAGCTCACCAGTGAAGGTTCTAGGTTCTTCACCCCTCCACTTT; CDR3aa: CASSPVKVLGSSPLHF